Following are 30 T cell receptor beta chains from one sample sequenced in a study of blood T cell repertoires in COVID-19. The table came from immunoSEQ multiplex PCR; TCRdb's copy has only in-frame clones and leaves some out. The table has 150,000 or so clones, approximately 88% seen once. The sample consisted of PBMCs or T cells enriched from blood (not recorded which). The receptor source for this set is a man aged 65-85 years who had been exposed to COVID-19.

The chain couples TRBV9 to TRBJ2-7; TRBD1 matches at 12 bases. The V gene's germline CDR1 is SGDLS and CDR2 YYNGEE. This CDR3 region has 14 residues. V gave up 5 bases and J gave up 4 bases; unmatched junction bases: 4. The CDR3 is CASSLGQGAYEQYF. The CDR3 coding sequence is TGTGCCAGCAGTTTGGGACAGGGGGCTTACGAGCAGTACTTC. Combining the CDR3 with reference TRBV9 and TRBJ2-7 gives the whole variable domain DSGVTQTPKHLITATGQRVTLRCSPRSGDLSVYWYQQSLDQGLQFLIQYYNGEERAKGNILERFSAQQFPDLHSELNLSSLELGDSALYFCASSLGQGAYEQYFGPGTRLTVT.

DNA of the CDR3: TGTGCCAGCAGCTTTTTTGACAGGGGAGGCACAGATACGCAGTATTTT. The encoded protein is CASSFFDRGGTDTQYF. The genes are TRBV5-6 and TRBJ2-3, with 8 bases identical to TRBD1. CDR1 is SGHDT, CDR2 YYEEEE, per germline. The CDR3 runs 16 residues. Trimming took 2 bases from V and 1 from J; bases not matched to a gene: 6.

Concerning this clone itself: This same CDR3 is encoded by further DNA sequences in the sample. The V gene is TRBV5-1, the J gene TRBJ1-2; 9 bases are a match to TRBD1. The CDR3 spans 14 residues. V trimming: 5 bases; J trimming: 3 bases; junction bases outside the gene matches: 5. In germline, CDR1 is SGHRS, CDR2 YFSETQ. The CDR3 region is CASSPGQGDYGYTF. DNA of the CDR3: TGCGCCAGCAGTCCGGGACAGGGCGACTATGGCTACACCTTC.

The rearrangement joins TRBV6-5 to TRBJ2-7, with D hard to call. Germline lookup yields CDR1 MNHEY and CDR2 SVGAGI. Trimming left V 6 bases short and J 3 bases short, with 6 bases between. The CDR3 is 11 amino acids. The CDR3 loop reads CASSTSYEQYF. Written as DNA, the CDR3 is TGTGCCAGCAGCACGAGCTACGAGCAGTACTTC.

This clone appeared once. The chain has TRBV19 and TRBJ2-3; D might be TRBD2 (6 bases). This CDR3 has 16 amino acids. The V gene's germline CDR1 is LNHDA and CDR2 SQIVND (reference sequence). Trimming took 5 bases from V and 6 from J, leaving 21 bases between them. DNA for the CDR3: TGTGCCAGTAGTTCAGGCCCGGGGGACCCCCCGGATACGCAGTATTTT. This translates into CASSSGPGDPPDTQYF.

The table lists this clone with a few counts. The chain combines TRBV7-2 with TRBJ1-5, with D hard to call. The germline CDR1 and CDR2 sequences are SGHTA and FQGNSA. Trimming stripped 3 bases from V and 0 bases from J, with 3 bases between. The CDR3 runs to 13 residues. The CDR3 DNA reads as TGTGCCAGCAGCTTCTCTAGCAATCAGCCCCAGCATTTT. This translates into CASSFSSNQPQHF.

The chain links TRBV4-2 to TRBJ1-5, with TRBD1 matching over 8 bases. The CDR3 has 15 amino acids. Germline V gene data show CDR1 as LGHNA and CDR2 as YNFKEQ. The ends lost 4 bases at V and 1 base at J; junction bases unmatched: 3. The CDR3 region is CASSPWTGSNQPQHF. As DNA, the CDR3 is TGTGCCAGCAGCCCCTGGACAGGGAGCAATCAGCCCCAGCATTTT.

CDR3 region: CASSQSFYEQYF. CDR3 sequence (DNA): TGTGCCAGCAGTCAAAGCTTCTACGAGCAGTACTTC. This rearrangement joins TRBV28 to TRBJ2-7; D unclear. Trimming left V 5 bases short and J 3 bases short, with 8 bases between. Germline V gene data show CDR1 as MDHEN and CDR2 as SYDVKM. This CDR3 has 12 residues.

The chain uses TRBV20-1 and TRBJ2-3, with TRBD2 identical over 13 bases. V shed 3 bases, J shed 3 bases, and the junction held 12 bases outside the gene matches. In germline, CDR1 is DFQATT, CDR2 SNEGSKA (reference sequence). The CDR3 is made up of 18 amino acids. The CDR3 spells CSASATSGRSSGTDTQYF. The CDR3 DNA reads TGCAGTGCTAGTGCGACTAGCGGGAGGTCCTCTGGGACAGATACGCAGTATTTT.

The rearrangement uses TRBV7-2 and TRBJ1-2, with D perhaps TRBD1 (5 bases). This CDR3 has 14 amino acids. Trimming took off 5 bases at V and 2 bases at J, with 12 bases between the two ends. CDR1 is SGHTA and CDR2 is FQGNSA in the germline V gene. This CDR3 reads CASSARGLNYGYTF. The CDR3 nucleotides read TGTGCCAGCAGCGCTAGGGGCCTGAACTATGGCTACACCTTC.

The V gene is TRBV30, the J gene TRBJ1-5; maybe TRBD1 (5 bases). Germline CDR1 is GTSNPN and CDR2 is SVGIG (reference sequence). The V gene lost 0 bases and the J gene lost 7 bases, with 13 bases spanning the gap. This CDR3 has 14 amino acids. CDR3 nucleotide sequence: TGTGCCTGGAGTGTAGAGGGACGGGGGCAGCCCCAGCATTTT. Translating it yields CAWSVEGRGQPQHF.

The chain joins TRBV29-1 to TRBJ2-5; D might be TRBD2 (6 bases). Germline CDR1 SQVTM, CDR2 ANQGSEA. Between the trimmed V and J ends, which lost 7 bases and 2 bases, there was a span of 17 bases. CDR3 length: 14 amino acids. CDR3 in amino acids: CSAPRLEGQETQYF. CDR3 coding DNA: TGCAGCGCCCCTAGATTGGAGGGGCAAGAGACCCAGTACTTC.

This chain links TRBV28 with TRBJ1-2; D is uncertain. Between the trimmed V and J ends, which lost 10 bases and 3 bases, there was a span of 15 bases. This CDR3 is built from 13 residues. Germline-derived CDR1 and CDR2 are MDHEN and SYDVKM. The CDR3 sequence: CATNGDWYYGYTF. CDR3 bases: TGTGCCACCAACGGAGACTGGTACTATGGCTACACCTTC.

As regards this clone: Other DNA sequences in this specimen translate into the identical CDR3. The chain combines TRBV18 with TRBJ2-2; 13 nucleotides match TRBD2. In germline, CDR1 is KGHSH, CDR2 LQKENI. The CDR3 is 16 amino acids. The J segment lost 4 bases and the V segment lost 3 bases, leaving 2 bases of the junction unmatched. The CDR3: CASSPGLAGATGELFF. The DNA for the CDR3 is TGTGCCAGCTCACCCGGACTAGCGGGGGCCACCGGGGAGCTGTTTTTT. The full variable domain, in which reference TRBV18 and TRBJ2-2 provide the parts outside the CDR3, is NAGVMQNPRHLVRRRGQEARLRCSPMKGHSHVYWYRQLPEEGLKFMVYLQKENIIDESGMPKERFSAEFPKEGPSILRIQQVVRGDSAAYFCASSPGLAGATGELFFGEGSRLTVL.

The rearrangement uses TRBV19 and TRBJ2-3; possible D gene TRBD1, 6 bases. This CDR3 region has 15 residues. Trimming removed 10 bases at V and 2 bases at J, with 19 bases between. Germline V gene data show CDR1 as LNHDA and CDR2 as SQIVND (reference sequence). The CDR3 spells CATGEQGWTTDTQYF. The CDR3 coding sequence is TGTGCCACCGGGGAACAGGGATGGACCACAGATACGCAGTATTTT.

The DNA for the CDR3 is TGTGCCAGCAGCTTTCAGGGGAGTTACACCTTC. Amino acids: CASSFQGSYTF. The chain uses TRBV5-4 and TRBJ1-2; TRBD1 is a possible D gene (6 bases). Trimming cost V 2 bases and J 11 bases, with 10 bases left between them. The germline V gene encodes CDR1 SGHNT and CDR2 YYREEE (reference sequence). The CDR3 covers 11 residues.

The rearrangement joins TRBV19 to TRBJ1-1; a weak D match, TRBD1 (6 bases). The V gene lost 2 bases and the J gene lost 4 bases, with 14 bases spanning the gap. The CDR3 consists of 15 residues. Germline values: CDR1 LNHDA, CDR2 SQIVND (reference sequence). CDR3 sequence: CASSIQGPRGTEAFF. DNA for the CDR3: TGTGCCAGTAGTATACAGGGGCCTCGTGGCACTGAAGCTTTCTTT.

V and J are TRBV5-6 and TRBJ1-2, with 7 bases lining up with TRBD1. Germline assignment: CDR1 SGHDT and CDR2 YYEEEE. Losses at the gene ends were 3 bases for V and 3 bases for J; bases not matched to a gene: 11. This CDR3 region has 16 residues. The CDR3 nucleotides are TGTGCCAGCAGCTCCTTCGGACAGGATACCTACTATGGCTACACCTTC. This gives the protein CASSSFGQDTYYGYTF.

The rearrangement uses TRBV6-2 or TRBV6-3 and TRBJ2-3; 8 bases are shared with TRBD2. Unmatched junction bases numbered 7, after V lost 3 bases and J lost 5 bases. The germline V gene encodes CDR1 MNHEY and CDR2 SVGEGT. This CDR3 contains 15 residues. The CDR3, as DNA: TGTGCCAGCAGTTATCCAGCGGGAGTGAGAGATACGCAGTATTTT. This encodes CASSYPAGVRDTQYF.

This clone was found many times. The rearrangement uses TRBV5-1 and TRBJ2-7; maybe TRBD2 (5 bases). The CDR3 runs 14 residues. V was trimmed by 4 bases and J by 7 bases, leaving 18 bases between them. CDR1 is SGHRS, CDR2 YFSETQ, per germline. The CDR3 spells CASSVGIMAGEQYF. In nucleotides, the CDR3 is TGCGCCAGCAGCGTGGGGATTATGGCGGGTGAGCAGTACTTC.

Here the CDR3 reads CASSIAANYGYTF. DNA of the CDR3: TGTGCCAGTAGTATAGCAGCTAACTATGGCTACACCTTC. The chain combines TRBV19 with TRBJ1-2; D not certain. There are 13 residues in the CDR3. The V and J ends lost 1 base and 0 bases respectively, with 3 bases between them. Germline loops: CDR1 LNHDA, CDR2 SQIVND (reference sequence).

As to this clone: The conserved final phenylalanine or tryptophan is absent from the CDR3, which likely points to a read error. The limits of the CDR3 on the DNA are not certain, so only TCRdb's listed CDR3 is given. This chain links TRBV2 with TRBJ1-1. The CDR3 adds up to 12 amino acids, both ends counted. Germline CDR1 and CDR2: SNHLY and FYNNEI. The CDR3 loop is CASRLLGTNLII.

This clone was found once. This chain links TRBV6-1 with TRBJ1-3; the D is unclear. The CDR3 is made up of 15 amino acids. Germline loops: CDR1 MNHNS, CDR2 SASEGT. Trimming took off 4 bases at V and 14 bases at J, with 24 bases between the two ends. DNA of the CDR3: TGTGCCAGCAGTGCGAGGTGGATGGCCGATCACCCCTTATATTTT. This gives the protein CASSARWMADHPLYF.

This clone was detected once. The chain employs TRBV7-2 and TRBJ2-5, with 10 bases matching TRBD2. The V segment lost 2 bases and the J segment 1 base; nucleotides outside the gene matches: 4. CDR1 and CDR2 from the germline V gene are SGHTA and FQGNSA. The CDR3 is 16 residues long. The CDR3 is CASSLIAGGLQETQYF. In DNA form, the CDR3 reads TGTGCCAGCAGCTTAATAGCGGGGGGACTCCAAGAGACCCAGTACTTC. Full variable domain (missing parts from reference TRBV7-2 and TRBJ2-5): GAGVSQSPSNKVTEKGKDVELRCDPISGHTALYWYRQSLGQGLEFLIYFQGNSAPDKSGLPSDRFSAERTGGSVSTLTIQRTQQEDSAVYLCASSLIAGGLQETQYFGPGTRLLVL.

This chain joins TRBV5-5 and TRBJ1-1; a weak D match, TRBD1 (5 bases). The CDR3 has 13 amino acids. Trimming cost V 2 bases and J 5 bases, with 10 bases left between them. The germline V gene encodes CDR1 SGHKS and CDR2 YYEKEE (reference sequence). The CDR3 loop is CASSFGGRTEAFF. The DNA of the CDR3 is TGTGCCAGCAGCTTCGGGGGGAGAACTGAAGCTTTCTTT.

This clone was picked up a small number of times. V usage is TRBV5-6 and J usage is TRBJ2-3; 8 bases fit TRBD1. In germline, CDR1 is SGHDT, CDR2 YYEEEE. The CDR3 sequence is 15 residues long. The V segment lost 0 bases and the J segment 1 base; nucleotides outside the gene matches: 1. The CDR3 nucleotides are TGTGCCAGCAGCTTGGTGACAGGGGGCACAGATACGCAGTATTTT. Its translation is CASSLVTGGTDTQYF.

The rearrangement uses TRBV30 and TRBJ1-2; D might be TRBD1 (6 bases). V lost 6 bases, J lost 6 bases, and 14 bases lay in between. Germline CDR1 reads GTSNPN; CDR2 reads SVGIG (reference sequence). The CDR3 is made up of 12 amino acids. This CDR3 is CACYRDYNGYTF. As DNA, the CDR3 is TGTGCCTGCTACAGGGATTACAATGGCTACACCTTC.

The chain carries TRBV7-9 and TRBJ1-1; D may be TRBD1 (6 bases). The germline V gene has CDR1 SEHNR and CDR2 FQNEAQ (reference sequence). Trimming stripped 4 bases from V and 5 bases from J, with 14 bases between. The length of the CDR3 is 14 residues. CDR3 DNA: TGTGCCAGCAGCTCCTTAAAGGGGGAAACTGAAGCTTTCTTT. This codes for CASSSLKGETEAFF. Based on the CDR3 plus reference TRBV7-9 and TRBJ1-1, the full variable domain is DTGVSQNPRHKITKRGQNVTFRCDPISEHNRLYWYRQTLGQGPEFLTYFQNEAQLEKSRLLSDRFSAERPKGSFSTLEIQRTEQGDSAMYLCASSSLKGETEAFFGQGTRLTVV.

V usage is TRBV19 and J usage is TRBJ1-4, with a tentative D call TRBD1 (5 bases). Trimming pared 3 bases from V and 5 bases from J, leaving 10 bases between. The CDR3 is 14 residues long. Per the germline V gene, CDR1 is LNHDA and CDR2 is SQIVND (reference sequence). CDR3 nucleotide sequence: TGTGCCAGTAGTATCTGGGGCTGGAATGAAAAACTGTTTTTT. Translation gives CASSIWGWNEKLFF.

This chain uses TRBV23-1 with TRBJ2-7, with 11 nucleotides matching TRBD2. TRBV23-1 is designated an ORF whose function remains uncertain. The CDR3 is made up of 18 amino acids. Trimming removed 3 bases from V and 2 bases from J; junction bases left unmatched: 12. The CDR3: CASSQPQGGLAEPYEQYF. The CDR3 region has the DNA TGCGCCAGCAGTCAGCCTCAGGGGGGACTAGCGGAACCCTACGAGCAGTACTTC.